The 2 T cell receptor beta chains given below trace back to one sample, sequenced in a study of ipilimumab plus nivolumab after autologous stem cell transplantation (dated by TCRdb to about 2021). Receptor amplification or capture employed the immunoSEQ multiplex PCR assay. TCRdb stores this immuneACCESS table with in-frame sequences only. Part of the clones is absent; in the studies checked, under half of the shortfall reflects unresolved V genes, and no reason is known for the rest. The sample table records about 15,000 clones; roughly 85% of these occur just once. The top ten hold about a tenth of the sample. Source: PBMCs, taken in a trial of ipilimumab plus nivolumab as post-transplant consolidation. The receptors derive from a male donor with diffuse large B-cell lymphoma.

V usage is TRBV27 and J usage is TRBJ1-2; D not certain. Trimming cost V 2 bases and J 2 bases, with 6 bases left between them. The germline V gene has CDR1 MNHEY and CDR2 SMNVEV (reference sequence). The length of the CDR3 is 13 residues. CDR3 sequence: CASSLTRNYGYTF. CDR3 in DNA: TGTGCCAGCAGTTTAACCAGGAACTATGGCTACACCTTC.

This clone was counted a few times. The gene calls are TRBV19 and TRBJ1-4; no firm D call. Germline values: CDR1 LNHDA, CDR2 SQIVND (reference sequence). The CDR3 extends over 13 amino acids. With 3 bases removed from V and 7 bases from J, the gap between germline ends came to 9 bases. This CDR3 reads CASSMLEGEKLFF. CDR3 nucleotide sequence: TGTGCCAGTAGTATGCTGGAGGGTGAAAAACTGTTTTTT.